This T cell receptor (beta chain) was captured by sequencing in a study of early stage breast cancer tumors. Study-level information: Average read coverage per sample was roughly 9.3-fold.

This clone was observed a few times. What it recognizes is unknown. The V end lost 4 bases, the J end lost 4 bases, and 10 bases lay between the germline ends. The length of the CDR3 is 13 residues. Germline V gene sequence: CDR1 SGHAT, CDR2 FQNNGV. Notes on the study in general: Chain pairing and CD4, CD8 or FOXP3 expression were not captured. Most shared enriched TCRB sequences were commonly generated ones.

Only in-frame clones appear in the TCRdb table, and some are missing; sequencing was by immunoSEQ multiplex PCR. The sample includes fewer than 75,000 clones, 60% to 85% of them seen just once. The source is a person in their thirties with breast cancer. V usage is TRBV11-2 and J usage is TRBJ1-1; D might be TRBD1 (6 bases). The sequenced material came from blood. The CDR3 protein is CASSSGVGTEAFF. CDR3 nucleotides: TGTGCCAGCAGCTCAGGGGTCGGCACTGAAGCTTTCTTT.